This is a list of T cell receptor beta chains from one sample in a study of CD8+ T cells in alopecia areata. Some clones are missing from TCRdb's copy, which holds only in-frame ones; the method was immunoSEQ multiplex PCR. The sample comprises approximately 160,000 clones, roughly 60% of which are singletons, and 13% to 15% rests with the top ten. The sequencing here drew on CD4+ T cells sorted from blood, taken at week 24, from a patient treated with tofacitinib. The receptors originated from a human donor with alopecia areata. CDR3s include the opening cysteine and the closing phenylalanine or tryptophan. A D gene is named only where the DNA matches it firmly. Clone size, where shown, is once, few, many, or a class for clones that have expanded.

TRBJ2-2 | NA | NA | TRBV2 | CASREGRHTGELFF | TGTGCCAGCAGAGAGGGACGGCACACCGGGGAGCTGTTTTTT
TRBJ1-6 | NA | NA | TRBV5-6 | CASRAEPGRMNSPLHF | TGTGCCAGCAGGGCTGAACCGGGACGAATGAATTCACCCCTCCACTTT
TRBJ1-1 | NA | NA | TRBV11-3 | CASTPGNTEAFF | TGTGCCAGCACCCCCGGGAACACTGAAGCTTTCTTT
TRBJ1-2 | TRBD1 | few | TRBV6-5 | CASSQGADYGYTF | TGTGCCAGCAGCCAGGGGGCCGACTATGGCTACACCTTC
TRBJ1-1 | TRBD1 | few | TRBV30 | CALMVDRGGWLNTEAFF | TGTGCCTTGATGGTAGACAGGGGAGGGTGGTTGAACACTGAAGCTTTCTTT
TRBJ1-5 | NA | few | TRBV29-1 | CSVKDSSNQPQHF | TGCAGCGTCAAGGACAGCAGCAATCAGCCCCAGCATTTT
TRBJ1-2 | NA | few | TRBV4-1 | CASSQDSGDYGYTF | TGCGCCAGCAGCCAAGATTCGGGGGACTATGGCTACACCTTC
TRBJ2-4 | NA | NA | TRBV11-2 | CASSAPRVAKNIQYF | TGTGCCAGCAGCGCCCCCAGGGTAGCCAAAAACATTCAGTACTTC
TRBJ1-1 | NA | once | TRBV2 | CASSEGHPVQGEAFF | TGTGCCAGCAGTGAAGGGCATCCGGTTCAAGGTGAAGCTTTCTTT
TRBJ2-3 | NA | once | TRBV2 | CASRGLRTDTQYF | TGTGCCAGCAGAGGTCTCCGCACAGATACGCAGTATTTT
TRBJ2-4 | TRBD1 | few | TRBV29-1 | CSVRKDRRNIQYF | TGCAGCGTCCGAAAGGACAGGAGAAACATTCAGTACTTC
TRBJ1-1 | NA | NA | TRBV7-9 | CASSLQVNTEAFF | TGTGCCAGCAGCTTACAGGTGAACACTGAAGCTTTCTTT
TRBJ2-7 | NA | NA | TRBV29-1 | CSVVYGGSGEQYF | TGCAGCGTTGTATACGGGGGCTCGGGCGAGCAGTACTTC
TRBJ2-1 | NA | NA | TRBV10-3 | CAVVEEISYNEQFF | TGTGCCGTGGTGGAGGAAATCTCCTACAATGAGCAGTTCTTC
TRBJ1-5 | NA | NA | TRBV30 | CAWSLSTNQPQHF | TGTGCCTGGAGTCTATCCACCAATCAGCCCCAGCATTTT
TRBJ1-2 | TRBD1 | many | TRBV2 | CASSGRQGNYGYTF | TGTGCCAGCAGTGGGAGACAGGGTAACTATGGCTACACCTTC
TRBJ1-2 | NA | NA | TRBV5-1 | CASSPDNYGYTF | TGCGCCAGCAGCCCGGACAATTATGGCTACACCTTC
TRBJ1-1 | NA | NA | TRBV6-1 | CASSERWTAEGFF | TGTGCCAGCAGTGAACGGTGGACAGCCGAGGGTTTCTTT
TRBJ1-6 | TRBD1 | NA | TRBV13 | CASTRATGSSSPLHF | TGTGCCAGCACCCGGGCGACAGGGTCTAGCTCACCCCTCCACTTT
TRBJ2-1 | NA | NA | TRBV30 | CAWSWVLRNNEQFF | TGTGCCTGGAGTTGGGTACTAAGAAACAATGAGCAGTTCTTC
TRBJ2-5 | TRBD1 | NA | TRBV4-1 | CASSQGQQETQYF | TGCGCCAGCAGCCAGGGACAGCAAGAGACCCAGTACTTC
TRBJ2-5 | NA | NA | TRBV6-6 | CASSYRQGGETQYF | TGTGCCAGCAGTTACCGTCAGGGTGGCGAGACCCAGTACTTC
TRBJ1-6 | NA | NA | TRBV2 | CASSDAGVRVSPLHF | TGTGCCAGCAGTGATGCGGGTGTCCGGGTCTCACCCCTCCACTTT
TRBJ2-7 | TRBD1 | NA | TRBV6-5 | CASMNRGARYEQYF | TGTGCCAGCATGAACAGGGGAGCAAGATACGAGCAGTACTTC
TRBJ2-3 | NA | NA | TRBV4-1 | CASSQDLRDGIDTQYF | TGCGCCAGCAGCCAAGATCTCCGGGACGGGATAGATACGCAGTATTTT
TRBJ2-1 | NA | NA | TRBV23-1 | CASSPSGLLRGQFF | TGCGCCAGCAGTCCCTCCGGACTACTACGGGGGCAGTTCTTC
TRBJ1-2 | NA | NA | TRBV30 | CAWSVSRIYGYTF | TGTGCCTGGAGTGTGTCAAGAATCTATGGCTACACCTTC
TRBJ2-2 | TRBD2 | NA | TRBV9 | CASSVTSGLTGELFF | TGTGCCAGCAGCGTAACTAGCGGGCTAACCGGGGAGCTGTTTTTT
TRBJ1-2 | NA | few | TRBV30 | CAWTANYGYTF | TGTGCCTGGACAGCTAACTATGGCTACACCTTC
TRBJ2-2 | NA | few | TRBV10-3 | CAISEPQNTGELFF | TGTGCCATCAGTGAACCCCAGAACACCGGGGAGCTGTTTTTT
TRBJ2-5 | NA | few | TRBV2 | CASSGGAIQETQYF | TGTGCCAGCAGTGGAGGGGCCATCCAAGAGACCCAGTACTTC
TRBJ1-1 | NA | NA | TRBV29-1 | CSVDKRTLSLTEAFF | TGCAGCGTTGATAAGAGGACCTTATCCCTCACTGAAGCTTTCTTT
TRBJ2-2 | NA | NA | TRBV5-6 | CASSSTRWWGSTGELFF | TGTGCCAGCAGCTCCACGCGGTGGTGGGGGTCTACCGGGGAGCTGTTTTTT
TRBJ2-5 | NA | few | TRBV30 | CAWRGLAETQYF | TGTGCCTGGAGGGGGCTAGCGGAGACCCAGTACTTC
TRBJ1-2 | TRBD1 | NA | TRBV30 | CAWSDRGQGYGYTF | TGTGCCTGGAGCGACAGGGGGCAAGGGTATGGCTACACCTTC
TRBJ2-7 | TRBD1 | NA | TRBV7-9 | CASSLQDRANYEQYF | TGTGCCAGCAGCCTACAGGACAGGGCCAACTACGAGCAGTACTTC
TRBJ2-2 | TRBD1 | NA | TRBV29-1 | CSVGDSSNTGELFF | TGCAGCGTTGGGGACAGTTCGAACACCGGGGAGCTGTTTTTT
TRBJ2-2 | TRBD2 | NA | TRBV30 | CAWSVAGGYTGELFF | TGTGCCTGGAGTGTCGCGGGGGGTTACACCGGGGAGCTGTTTTTT
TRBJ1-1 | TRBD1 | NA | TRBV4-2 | CASSPWDRGGDTEAFF | TGTGCCAGCAGCCCCTGGGACAGGGGAGGCGACACTGAAGCTTTCTTT
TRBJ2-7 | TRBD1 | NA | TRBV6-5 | CASSYSPRQGFEQYF | TGTGCCAGCAGTTACTCTCCGCGACAGGGTTTCGAGCAGTACTTC
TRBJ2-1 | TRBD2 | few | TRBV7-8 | CASSRTSGHNERQFF | TGTGCCAGCAGCCGGACTAGCGGACACAATGAGCGGCAGTTCTTC
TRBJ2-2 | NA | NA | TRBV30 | CAWSVLGGVNTGELFF | TGTGCCTGGAGTGTACTCGGGGGTGTAAACACCGGGGAGCTGTTTTTT
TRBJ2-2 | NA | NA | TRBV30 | CAWRAREDTGELFF | TGTGCCTGGAGGGCTAGGGAGGACACCGGGGAGCTGTTTTTT
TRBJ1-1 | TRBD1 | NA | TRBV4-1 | CASSQEGRTGTEAFF | TGCGCCAGCAGCCAAGAAGGGCGGACAGGTACTGAAGCTTTCTTT
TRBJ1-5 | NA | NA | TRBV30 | CAWNLDGNQPQHF | TGTGCCTGGAACCTGGACGGCAATCAGCCCCAGCATTTT
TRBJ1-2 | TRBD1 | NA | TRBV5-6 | CASSLGDREGYTF | TGTGCCAGCAGCTTGGGAGACAGGGAGGGCTACACCTTC
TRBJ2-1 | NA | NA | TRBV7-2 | CASSPRAGYNEQFF | TGTGCCAGCAGCCCTAGAGCGGGTTACAATGAGCAGTTCTTC
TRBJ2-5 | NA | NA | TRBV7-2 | CASRGETQYF | TGTGCCAGCAGGGGAGAGACCCAGTACTTC
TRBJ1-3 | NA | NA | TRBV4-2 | CASSQEPASGNTIYF | TGTGCCAGCAGCCAAGAGCCGGCCTCTGGAAACACCATATATTTT
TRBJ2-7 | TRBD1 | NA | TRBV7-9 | CASSLSGTGSYEQYF | TGTGCCAGCAGCTTATCCGGGACAGGCTCCTACGAGCAGTACTTC
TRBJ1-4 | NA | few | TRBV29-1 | CSGEGSRNEKLFF | TGCAGCGGGGAAGGGAGCCGAAATGAAAAACTGTTTTTT
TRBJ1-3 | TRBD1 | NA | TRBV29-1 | CSVQGDRDTIYF | TGCAGCGTCCAGGGGGATAGGGACACCATATATTTT
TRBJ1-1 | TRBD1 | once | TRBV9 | CASSVAQGAAEAFF | TGTGCCAGCAGCGTAGCACAGGGGGCGGCTGAAGCTTTCTTT
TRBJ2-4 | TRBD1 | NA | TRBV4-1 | CASSQANYPGQGIAKNIQYF | TGCGCCAGCAGCCAAGCGAATTATCCGGGACAGGGAATAGCCAAAAACATTCAGTACTTC
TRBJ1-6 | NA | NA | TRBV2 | CASSREENSPLHF | TGTGCCAGCAGCCGGGAGGAAAATTCACCCCTCCACTTT